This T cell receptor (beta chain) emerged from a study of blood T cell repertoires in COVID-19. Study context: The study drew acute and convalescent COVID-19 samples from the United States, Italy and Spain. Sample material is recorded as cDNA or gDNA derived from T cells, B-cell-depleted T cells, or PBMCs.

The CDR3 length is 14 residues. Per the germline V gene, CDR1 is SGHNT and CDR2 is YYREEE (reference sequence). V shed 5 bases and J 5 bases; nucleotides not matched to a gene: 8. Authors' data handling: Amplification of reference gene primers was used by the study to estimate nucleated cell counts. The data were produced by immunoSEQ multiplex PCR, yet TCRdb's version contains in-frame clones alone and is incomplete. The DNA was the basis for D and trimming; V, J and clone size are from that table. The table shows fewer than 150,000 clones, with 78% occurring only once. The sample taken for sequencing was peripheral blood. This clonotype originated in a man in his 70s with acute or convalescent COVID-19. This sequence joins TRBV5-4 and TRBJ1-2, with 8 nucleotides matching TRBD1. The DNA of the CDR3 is TGTGCCAGCAGTTTTGACAGGGGATTGTATGGCTACACCTTC. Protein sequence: CASSFDRGLYGYTF.